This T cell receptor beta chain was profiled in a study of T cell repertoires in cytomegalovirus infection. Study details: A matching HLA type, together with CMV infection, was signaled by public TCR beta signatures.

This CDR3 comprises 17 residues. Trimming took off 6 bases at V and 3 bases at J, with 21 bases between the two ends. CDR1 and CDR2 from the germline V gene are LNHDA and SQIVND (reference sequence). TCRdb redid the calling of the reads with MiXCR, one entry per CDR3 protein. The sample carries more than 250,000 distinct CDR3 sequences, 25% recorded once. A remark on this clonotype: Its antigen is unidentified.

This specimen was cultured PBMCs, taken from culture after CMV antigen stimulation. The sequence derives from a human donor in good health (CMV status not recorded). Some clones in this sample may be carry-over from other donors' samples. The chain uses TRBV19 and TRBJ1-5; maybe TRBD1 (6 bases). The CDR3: CASRSFTGYRLNQPQHF. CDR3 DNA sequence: TGTGCCAGTAGATCGTTTACAGGGTATCGCCTCAATCAGCCCCAGCATTTT.